This T cell receptor (beta chain) was documented in a study of blood T cells in healthy people across ages. Notes on this clonotype: Its ends do not fully match the called genes, so a read error is possible.

Combining a sample-barcoded 5' primer with a J-beta primer mix, a second PCR ran for roughly 7 to 11 cycles. MiXCR was run by TCRdb on the 5' RACE reads, yielding one entry per CDR3 protein. The sample records about 1,500,000 distinct CDR3 sequences, 28% being singletons. The V gene's germline CDR1 is SEHNR and CDR2 FQNEAQ (reference sequence). The CDR3 is 18 amino acids. The sequence derives from a woman in her thirties in good health. The V gene is TRBV7-9, the J gene TRBJ1-1, with TRBD1 matching over 7 bases. Sequencing used blood. CDR3 DNA: TGTGCCATCAGCTTAGTGGGACGGCGAGGGGGCATGAACACTGAAGCTTTCTTT. Translating gives CAISLVGRRGGMNTEAFF.